The T cell receptor (beta chain) described here comes from a study of T cell responses to AZD1222 COVID-19 vaccine (dated by TCRdb to the early 2020s). In the study overall: AZD1222 recipients given second doses at about 4 weeks or at about 12 weeks were pooled, since spike-specific TCR depth and breadth were not found to differ between the two schedules. A total of just over 230 trial participants underwent TCR sequencing, of whom around 200 received two doses of AZD1222 and approximately 25 received two doses of the MenACWY control vaccine. Trial participants were enrolled into age subgroups of 18-55, 56-69 and 70-plus years, which contained about 150, 27 and 61 TCR-sequenced participants, respectively. Paper-wide results and their limitations: Only six AZD1222 recipients were SARS-CoV-2 seropositive at baseline, limiting conclusions about previously exposed vaccinees. Because no samples from the day 14 peak response were available, repertoires could be characterized only after the peak T cell response. CD4 TCRs associated with the vaccine covered the entire spike protein, and the dominant responses were in regions 160-218 and 743-854. Spike-specific TCR breadth and depth rose significantly after two AZD1222 doses compared with day 0 and with MenACWY recipients. Nearly half of unique spike-specific TCRs reportedly recognized epitopes outside regions mutated in the B.1.351 and B.1.1.7 variants. Participants were mostly white British, with more females than males. The authors suggested clonal diversity may have been underestimated. The 56-69-year group was small, and its depth increase did not reach significance, likely because of low power.

What this sample's time point label stands for: baseline before first vaccination. The vaccinee samples were drawn from two UK trials, COV001 and COV002, one of which was a single-blind randomized controlled phase 2/3 trial testing AZD1222 (ChAdOx1 nCoV-19) in healthy adults. Trial participant PBMC samples were collected at day 0 and day 28 after the second dose for TCRbeta chain sequencing. As encoded in the germline V gene, CDR1 is SQVTM while CDR2 is ANQGSEA. Spanning cysteine to phenylalanine, the CDR3 consists of 9 amino acids. Left in the record is the CDR3 DNA by itself, 27 bases read in frame from the first base. V gives up 7 bases and J gives up 8 bases, and the segment between their germline ends measures 7 bases. On this clone itself: Its antigen specificity is not known. No clone much larger than this one lies a single base away; base qualities are absent.

The CDR3 regions of human TCRbeta chains were subjected to immunosequencing. In the original analysis: Repertoire TCRs were matched against a reference library of SARS-CoV-2-specific TCRs generated with the MIRA antigen-specificity platform. Breadth was defined as the fraction of unique TCRs that were SARS-CoV-2-associated. Depth was defined as the fraction of total T cells that were SARS-CoV-2-associated. Using the MIRA data, each spike-specific TCR was assigned both to the spike region to which the TCR was reactive and to a CD4 or CD8 class. Log10-transformed breadth and depth values were compared by one-way ANOVA with Sidak's multiple comparisons tests. Entries here come from immuneACCESS through TCRdb and include only in-frame sequences with V and J called. Some clones fail to appear in such tables; in the studies checked, an unresolved V gene covers under half of the shortfall, and the cause of the remainder is unknown. That table is the source of V, J and clone size, and D and trimming were worked out from the DNA. This sample has over 100,000 clones in its table, and approximately 87% of those were observed once. The ten largest clones capture roughly 4% of the sample.

This sequence uses TRBV29-1 and TRBJ2-3; no D segment can be confidently identified. The sequencing used peripheral blood, collected on day 0 of AZD1222 vaccination. This clonotype was obtained from an adult in good health. CDR3 loop: CSAVVTQYF. The nucleotides are TGCAGCGCTGTGGTTACGCAGTATTTT.